These 20 T cell receptor beta chains share one sample of origin, sequenced in a study of Ad26.COV2.S vaccination and SARS-CoV-2 variants. Clones were read by immunoSEQ multiplex PCR, and TCRdb kept only the in-frame ones, dropping some. The sample yields about 370,000 clones, around nine tenths seen once. The treatment here: some 20 received Ad26.COV2.S at low or high dose, single or two shots; about 5 received placebo; per-sample allocation not given. Following the first vaccine or placebo injection, samples were taken on day 63. This specimen consisted of peripheral blood, obtained in a trial of Ad26.COV2.S vaccine versus placebo. These receptors originate from a person between 18 and 65 years old who received the Ad26.COV2.S COVID-19 vaccine or a placebo.

The chain couples TRBV7-9 to TRBJ2-3; 8 nucleotides align to TRBD1. Germline assignment: CDR1 SEHNR and CDR2 FQNEAQ (reference sequence). J lost 0 bases, V lost 5 bases, and 4 bases had no gene match. The CDR3 totals 15 residues. The DNA of the CDR3 is TGTGCCAGCAGCATAAGGACAGGGAGCACAGATACGCAGTATTTT. Translation: CASSIRTGSTDTQYF.

This chain joins TRBV30 and TRBJ1-1, with D possibly matching TRBD1 (6 bases). CDR1 GTSNPN and CDR2 SVGIG come from the germline V gene (reference sequence). CDR3 length: 14 amino acids. V lost 4 bases and J 5 bases, leaving 17 bases between the germline ends. The CDR3 DNA reads TGTGCCTGGAATAAGGGCAGGGGCAGAACTGAAGCTTTCTTT. Residues: CAWNKGRGRTEAFF.

CDR3 bases: TGTGCCAGCAGCCCACTCGGATGGCCGAACTCTGGGGCCAACGTCCTGACTTTC. Amino acids: CASSPLGWPNSGANVLTF. The rearrangement links TRBV7-2 to TRBJ2-6; unclear D gene. CDR1 SGHTA and CDR2 FQGNSA come from the germline V gene. V dropped 5 bases and J dropped 0 bases, with 17 bases sitting between them. The CDR3 loop spans 18 amino acids.

CDR3 protein: CASSHRDRGFQPQHF. DNA of the CDR3: TGTGCCAGCAGTCACCGGGACAGGGGTTTTCAGCCCCAGCATTTT. This chain joins TRBV2 and TRBJ1-5, with 10 nucleotides matching TRBD1. Unmatched junction bases numbered 7, after V lost 5 bases and J lost 6 bases. CDR1 SNHLY and CDR2 FYNNEI come from the germline V gene. The CDR3 runs to 15 residues.

The chain recombines TRBV5-1 with TRBJ1-5, with a possible D match to TRBD1 (6 bases). CDR3 length: 17 amino acids. The V end was cut by 0 bases, the J end by 0 bases, with 13 bases between. CDR1 and CDR2 (germline): SGHRS, YFSETQ. As DNA, the CDR3 is TGCGCCAGCAGCTTGGACAGGGTAGGTTATAGCAATCAGCCCCAGCATTTT. Translating it yields CASSLDRVGYSNQPQHF.

The chain joins TRBV2 to TRBJ1-1; D call uncertain. CDR1 and CDR2 (germline): SNHLY, FYNNEI. The CDR3 covers 12 residues. The V end was cut by 3 bases, the J end by 4 bases, with 6 bases between. The CDR3, as DNA: TGTGCCAGCAGTGAGGTGGTCACTGAAGCTTTCTTT. This codes for CASSEVVTEAFF. The full variable domain, in which reference TRBV2 and TRBJ1-1 provide the parts outside the CDR3, is EPEVTQTPSHQVTQMGQEVILRCVPISNHLYFYWYRQILGQKVEFLVSFYNNEISEKSEIFDDQFSVERPDGSNFTLKIRSTKLEDSAMYFCASSEVVTEAFFGQGTRLTVV.

This clone appeared once. The V gene is TRBV5-6, the J gene TRBJ2-5; 7 bases map to TRBD2. This CDR3 is 18 amino acids long. Germline V gene sequence: CDR1 SGHDT, CDR2 YYEEEE. Losses at the gene ends were 0 bases for V and 4 bases for J; bases not matched to a gene: 15. CDR3 in amino acids: CASSLVSLADVVGETQYF. The CDR3 nucleotides read TGTGCCAGCAGCTTGGTTTCGCTAGCGGACGTAGTTGGAGAGACCCAGTACTTC. The whole variable domain, remainder taken from reference TRBV5-6 and TRBJ2-5, is DAGVTQSPTHLIKTRGQQVTLRCSPKSGHDTVSWYQQALGQGPQFIFQYYEEEERQRGNFPDRFSGHQFPNYSSELNVNALLLGDSALYLCASSLVSLADVVGETQYFGPGTRLLVL.

The chain recombines TRBV2 with TRBJ2-2; tentatively, D is TRBD2 (5 bases). The germline V gene encodes CDR1 SNHLY and CDR2 FYNNEI. This CDR3 spans 14 amino acids. V lost 7 bases and J 5 bases, leaving 14 bases between the germline ends. In nucleotides, the CDR3 is TGTGCCAGCAAGCGGCTTAGCACGACCGGGGAGCTGTTTTTT. This codes for CASKRLSTTGELFF.

This chain connects TRBV28 to TRBJ1-1, with D perhaps TRBD1 (5 bases). Trimming removed 2 bases from V and 4 bases from J, with 5 bases in between. Germline V gene data show CDR1 as MDHEN and CDR2 as SYDVKM. The CDR3 totals 12 residues. CDR3 in amino acids: CASSLRGTEAFF. CDR3 nucleotide sequence: TGTGCCAGCAGTTTAAGGGGCACTGAAGCTTTCTTT. The whole variable domain, filled in from reference TRBV28 and TRBJ1-1, reads DVKVTQSSRYLVKRTGEKVFLECVQDMDHENMFWYRQDPGLGLRLIYFSYDVKMKEKGDIPEGYSVSREKKERFSLILESASTNQTSMYLCASSLRGTEAFFGQGTRLTVV.

The chain uses TRBV10-3 and TRBJ2-1; TRBD2 might be the D (5 bases). The germline V and J ends were trimmed by 4 bases and 6 bases, with 13 bases remaining between them. CDR1 is ENHRY and CDR2 is SYGVKD in the germline V gene. The CDR3 spans 14 residues. The CDR3 protein is CAISAEAELNEQFF. CDR3 coding DNA: TGTGCCATCAGTGCGGAGGCGGAACTCAATGAGCAGTTCTTC.

There are a few counts of this clone. The genes are TRBV6-2 or TRBV6-3 and TRBJ2-5, with a possible D match to TRBD2 (7 bases). Germline V CDR1 and CDR2: MNHEY, SVGEGT. CDR3 length: 14 residues. V was trimmed by 2 bases and J by 5 bases, leaving 12 bases between them. This CDR3 reads CASSYGGGRETQYF. CDR3 sequence (DNA): TGTGCCAGCAGTTACGGGGGGGGCCGGGAGACCCAGTACTTC.

The rearrangement links TRBV27 to TRBJ1-4; D perhaps matches TRBD1 (5 bases). V was cut by 6 bases and J by 5 bases, with 19 bases left in between. The CDR3 sequence is 16 residues long. From germline, CDR1 is MNHEY and CDR2 SMNVEV (reference sequence). CDR3 protein: CASRRKGRASNEKLFF. Here the CDR3 DNA reads TGTGCCAGCAGACGAAAGGGGAGGGCTTCGAATGAAAAACTGTTTTTT. Combining the CDR3 with reference TRBV27 and TRBJ1-4 gives the whole variable domain EAQVTQNPRYLITVTGKKLTVTCSQNMNHEYMSWYRQDPGLGLRQIYYSMNVEVTDKGDVPEGYKVSRKEKRNFPLILESPSPNQTSLYFCASRRKGRASNEKLFFGSGTQLSVL.

This clone was counted once. The CDR3 region is CASSLDLMGVGRETQYF. CDR3 in DNA: TGTGCCAGCAGCTTAGATCTAATGGGGGTCGGTCGAGAGACCCAGTACTTC. The rearrangement uses TRBV11-3 and TRBJ2-5; D tentatively fits TRBD1 or TRBD2 (5 bases each). The CDR3 length is 17 residues. The germline V gene encodes CDR1 SGHNT and CDR2 YENEEA. The V gene lost 0 bases and the J gene lost 4 bases, with 18 bases spanning the gap.

The chain uses TRBV24-1 and TRBJ2-5, with D perhaps being TRBD1 or TRBD2 (7 bases each). The CDR3 has 15 amino acids. V shed 5 bases and J shed 4 bases, with 16 bases lying between them. CDR1 and CDR2 from the germline V gene are KGHDR and SFDVKD. The CDR3 region is CATSAATGEGETQYF. The DNA for the CDR3 is TGTGCCACCAGTGCCGCCACAGGGGAGGGAGAGACCCAGTACTTC.

Only one count was recorded for this clone. V and J are TRBV5-1 and TRBJ2-2; 9 bases match TRBD1. The trim removed 2 bases at V and 6 bases at J, leaving 8 bases unmatched. The CDR3 covers 16 residues. The V gene's germline CDR1 is SGHRS and CDR2 YFSETQ. The CDR3 loop reads CASSLAGTGSPGELFF. CDR3 nucleotides: TGCGCCAGCAGCTTAGCCGGGACAGGGTCTCCCGGGGAGCTGTTTTTT.

The V call is TRBV2, the J call TRBJ1-5, with TRBD1 as a possible D gene (5 bases). This CDR3 spans 15 amino acids. Trimming took 0 bases from V and 4 from J, leaving 10 bases between them. CDR1 SNHLY and CDR2 FYNNEI come from the germline V gene. CDR3 sequence reads: CASSEARTGNQPQHF. CDR3 nucleotides: TGTGCCAGCAGTGAAGCGCGTACAGGTAATCAGCCCCAGCATTTT.

The chain joins TRBV21-1 to TRBJ2-3. TRBV21-1 is a pseudogene. The CDR3 has 17 residues. This chain's CDR3 is CASSKKGPRGVTDTQYF. The CDR3 bases are TGTGCCAGCAGCAAAAAGGGGCCAAGGGGAGTCACAGATACGCAGTATTTT.

The chain employs TRBV5-1 and TRBJ2-1; 7 bases line up with TRBD2. The CDR3 covers 13 residues. CDR1 and CDR2 (germline): SGHRS, YFSETQ. V lost 4 bases and J lost 7; bases outside the gene matches: 5. The DNA of the CDR3 is TGCGCCAGCAGCCCCCTACTAGCGAATGAGCAGTTCTTC. This codes for CASSPLLANEQFF. The full variable domain, in which reference TRBV5-1 and TRBJ2-1 provide the parts outside the CDR3, is KAGVTQTPRYLIKTRGQQVTLSCSPISGHRSVSWYQQTPGQGLQFLFEYFSETQRNKGNFPGRFSGRQFSNSRSEMNVSTLELGDSALYLCASSPLLANEQFFGPGTRLTVL.

The J gene is TRBJ1-4, the V gene TRBV28; D is unresolved. CDR1 is MDHEN, CDR2 SYDVKM, per germline. This CDR3 comprises 11 residues. V was pared by 5 bases and J by 7 bases, with 5 bases between. The CDR3 loop is CASSTFEKLFF. Written as DNA, the CDR3 is TGTGCCAGCAGTACATTTGAAAAACTGTTTTTT.

V and J are TRBV19 and TRBJ1-3, with 11 bases aligning to TRBD1. The length of the CDR3 is 14 residues. Losses at the gene ends were 9 bases for V and 8 bases for J; bases not matched to a gene: 9. The germline CDR1 and CDR2 sequences are LNHDA and SQIVND (reference sequence). The CDR3 loop reads CARRLRDRGDTIYF. CDR3 DNA: TGTGCCAGAAGACTCCGGGACAGGGGGGACACCATATATTTT.